Listed here are 20 T cell receptor beta chains from one sample, sequenced in a study of blood T cell repertoires in COVID-19. Libraries were prepared by immunoSEQ multiplex PCR; TCRdb keeps only in-frame clonotypes and omits some of them. This table holds 300,000 to 400,000 clones, approximately 86% found once. Specimen: peripheral blood. These receptors were taken from a human donor in a cohort sampled during active COVID-19.

This clone was counted at least ten times. This chain uses TRBV10-3 with TRBJ2-1; D not certain. Germline loops: CDR1 ENHRY, CDR2 SYGVKD. V was trimmed by 2 bases and J by 8 bases, leaving 7 bases between them. This CDR3 has 12 residues. The CDR3 sequence: CAISEETHEQFF. In nucleotides, the CDR3 is TGTGCCATCAGTGAGGAAACACATGAGCAGTTCTTC.

V and J are TRBV10-3 and TRBJ1-3, with 7 bases that match TRBD1. The CDR3 is 17 residues long. Germline loops: CDR1 ENHRY, CDR2 SYGVKD. The J segment lost 0 bases and the V segment lost 8 bases, leaving 13 bases of the junction unmatched. For the CDR3, the DNA is TGTGCCATCCTCGACCCGGGACAGATGAGCTCTGGAAACACCATATATTTT. Protein sequence: CAILDPGQMSSGNTIYF.

This chain links TRBV2 with TRBJ1-2; a weak D match, TRBD1 (6 bases). V lost 6 bases, J lost 8 bases, and 16 bases lay in between. Germline CDR1 reads SNHLY; CDR2 reads FYNNEI. There are 13 residues in the CDR3. CDR3 nucleotide sequence: TGTGCCAGCAGCTCAACAGGGACCTTCGGCTACACCTTC. Translation gives CASSSTGTFGYTF.

For the CDR3, the DNA is TGTGCCTGGAGTGTTTGGGGGCTTAATTCACCCCTCCACTTT. Protein product: CAWSVWGLNSPLHF. The chain couples TRBV30 to TRBJ1-6; D is possibly TRBD1 (6 bases). The CDR3 covers 14 residues. Trimming took off 0 bases at V and 6 bases at J, with 9 bases between the two ends. Germline V gene lookup returns CDR1 GTSNPN and CDR2 SVGIG (reference sequence).

The genes are TRBV6-2 or TRBV6-3 and TRBJ1-5, with D maybe TRBD1 (6 bases). Germline V gives CDR1 MNHEY, CDR2 SVGEGT. Trimming removed 4 bases from V and 6 bases from J, with 13 bases in between. This CDR3 region has 14 residues. CDR3 coding DNA: TGTGCCAGCAGTTCAGGACAGTCGTCTCAGCCCCAGCATTTT. Translation gives CASSSGQSSQPQHF.

The rearrangement uses TRBV3-1 (or the pseudogene TRBV3-2) and TRBJ1-6; 8 bases fit TRBD1. Germline CDR1 and CDR2: LGHDT and YNNKEL (reference sequence). The CDR3 totals 15 residues. V shed 3 bases and J 6 bases; nucleotides not matched to a gene: 4. The CDR3 nucleotides are TGTGCCAGCAGCCAGCGGACAGGGATTAATTCACCCCTCCACTTT. It is translated as CASSQRTGINSPLHF.

This clone showed up just once. The chain uses TRBV28 and TRBJ2-1, with 15 positions matching TRBD2. This CDR3 region has 17 residues. Germline CDR1 MDHEN, CDR2 SYDVKM. V was clipped by 5 bases and J by 6 bases; unmatched bases: 8. The CDR3 here is CASSLPGLAGGSNEQFF. DNA for the CDR3: TGTGCCAGCAGTCTCCCAGGACTAGCGGGAGGGTCCAATGAGCAGTTCTTC.

The chain carries TRBV24-1 and TRBJ2-1; 9 bases map to TRBD2. Germline V gene lookup returns CDR1 KGHDR and CDR2 SFDVKD. The V and J ends lost 3 bases and 8 bases, in that order; junction bases with no gene match: 10. The CDR3 sequence is 16 residues long. The CDR3: CATSDISGTSIDEQFF. The CDR3 DNA follows: TGTGCCACCAGTGATATCTCCGGGACTAGCATCGATGAGCAGTTCTTC.

The chain employs TRBV25-1 and TRBJ2-1; TRBD2 aligns across 8 bases. The junction had 11 bases not matched to a gene; V was cut back by 5 bases and J by 2 bases. The CDR3 extends over 17 amino acids. The germline V gene encodes CDR1 MGHDK and CDR2 SYGVNS. The CDR3, as DNA: TGTGCCAGCAGTACTACAGCGGGAGTACTTACCTACAATGAGCAGTTCTTC. It translates to CASSTTAGVLTYNEQFF.

This chain connects TRBV2 to TRBJ2-1; tentative D call: TRBD2 (6 bases). The CDR3 runs to 12 residues. Germline lookup yields CDR1 SNHLY and CDR2 FYNNEI. V gave up 3 bases and J gave up 10 bases, with 10 bases separating them. The CDR3 region is CASSEPLAEQFF. CDR3 in DNA: TGTGCCAGCAGTGAGCCCCTAGCGGAGCAGTTCTTC.

This clone was seen a handful of times. For the CDR3, the DNA is TGTGCCAGCAGCTTAACGGCTAGCGGGGGTTACAATGAGCAGTTCTTC. It codes for CASSLTASGGYNEQFF. This chain uses TRBV7-3 with TRBJ2-1; 10 bases are shared with TRBD2. CDR1 and CDR2 (germline): SGHTA, FQGTGA. The CDR3 sequence is 16 residues long. Trimming took 0 bases from V and 4 from J; bases not matched to a gene: 3.

The chain joins TRBV25-1 to TRBJ1-4; TRBD1 aligns across 8 bases. CDR1 is MGHDK and CDR2 is SYGVNS in the germline V gene. V trimming: 3 bases; J trimming: 8 bases; junction bases outside the gene matches: 8. This CDR3 is built from 15 residues. The CDR3 nucleotides are TGTGCCAGCAGTGACGTCCAGGGGGCCGGGGAAAAACTGTTTTTT. It is translated as CASSDVQGAGEKLFF.

The chain joins TRBV11-3 to TRBJ2-1; D may be TRBD2 (6 bases). The CDR3 consists of 14 residues. Trimming stripped 4 bases from V and 8 bases from J, with 15 bases between. CDR1 and CDR2 from the germline V gene are SGHNT and YENEEA. The CDR3 spells CASSSYTSTDEQFF. The CDR3 DNA follows: TGTGCCAGCAGCTCCTACACTAGCACCGATGAGCAGTTCTTC.

The chain couples TRBV6-5 to TRBJ2-3; TRBD2 might be the D (6 bases). This CDR3 is built from 15 residues. Germline V gene sequence: CDR1 MNHEY, CDR2 SVGAGI. Trimming shortened V by 5 bases and J by 2 bases, and 14 bases separated the two germline ends. The CDR3 reads CASSPDYSSTDTQYF. The CDR3 DNA follows: TGTGCCAGCAGTCCGGACTACTCGTCCACAGATACGCAGTATTTT.

The J gene is TRBJ2-7, the V gene TRBV19; 7 bases align to TRBD1. The CDR3 has 14 residues. The germline gives CDR1 LNHDA, CDR2 SQIVND (reference sequence). Losses at the gene ends were 2 bases for V and 3 bases for J; bases not matched to a gene: 4. The chain's CDR3 is CASSIRGPSYEQYF. CDR3 bases: TGTGCCAGTAGTATAAGGGGGCCGAGCTACGAGCAGTACTTC.

The chain has TRBV5-1 and TRBJ2-2, with D possibly matching TRBD2 (6 bases). Germline loops: CDR1 SGHRS, CDR2 YFSETQ. The CDR3 has 16 residues. V gave up 5 bases and J gave up 4 bases, with 18 bases separating them. In nucleotides, the CDR3 is TGCGCCAGCAGGTTCACCTTCGGGACTTCCACCGGGGAGCTGTTTTTT. Translating it yields CASRFTFGTSTGELFF.

V and J are TRBV18 and TRBJ2-1, with D possibly being TRBD1 (6 bases). Germline V gives CDR1 KGHSH, CDR2 LQKENI. V was clipped by 1 base and J by 7 bases, with 14 bases between them. The CDR3 extends over 15 amino acids. CDR3 protein: CASSPQLGALNEQFF. In nucleotides, the CDR3 is TGTGCCAGCTCACCACAATTGGGGGCCCTAAATGAGCAGTTCTTC.

V usage is TRBV2 and J usage is TRBJ2-5; the match to TRBD1 covers 9 bases. Trimming removed 6 bases from V and 2 bases from J; junction bases left unmatched: 22. There are 20 residues in the CDR3. Per germline, CDR1 SNHLY and CDR2 FYNNEI. The CDR3 region is CASSSELRDRERRSQETQYF. The DNA for the CDR3 is TGTGCCAGCAGCAGCGAACTTCGGGACAGGGAAAGGAGGTCTCAAGAGACCCAGTACTTC.

This clone was observed once. The chain links TRBV19 to TRBJ1-5; possible D gene TRBD1, 6 bases. This CDR3 spans 15 amino acids. Per germline, CDR1 LNHDA and CDR2 SQIVND (reference sequence). Trimming shortened V by 5 bases and J by 3 bases, and 14 bases separated the two germline ends. Here the CDR3 reads CASSASDSPNQPQHF. CDR3 DNA: TGTGCCAGTAGTGCCTCGGACAGCCCCAATCAGCCCCAGCATTTT.

This clone was observed a single time. This rearrangement joins TRBV6-5 to TRBJ2-7; 8 bases fit TRBD2. Per germline, CDR1 MNHEY and CDR2 SVGAGI. Germline trimming cut 8 bases from V and 0 bases from J; bases unmatched to any gene: 6. The CDR3 is made up of 14 amino acids. CDR3 sequence: CASASGSHSYEQYF. CDR3 DNA: TGTGCCAGCGCCAGCGGGAGTCACTCCTACGAGCAGTACTTC.